The clone carrying this TCR beta chain was seen more than once but under ten times. The sample comes from a study of blood T cells in healthy people across ages. V dropped 5 bases and J dropped 4; count of bases not matched to a gene: 6. This CDR3 contains 15 residues. Germline loops: CDR1 MNHNS, CDR2 SASEGT. Primed by a sample-barcoded 5' primer and a J-beta primer mix, a second PCR proceeded for 7 to 11 cycles. TCRdb reprocessed the 5' RACE reads with MiXCR, giving one entry per CDR3 protein. This table holds some 760,000 distinct CDR3 sequences, 20% to 30% found once. This sample also appeared in a second study, on T cells of mothers and their children. That source reports: The study recruited three healthy Caucasian mothers and their six children as donors. Each child gave about 3 million TCR beta CDR3 reads (each mother, over 9 million). Related and unrelated pairs show similar thymic shaping of TCR recombination output.

The sequencing sample was made of blood. The sequence derives from a boy aged 5-17 years in good health. The chain is built from TRBV6-1 and TRBJ2-1; 9 bases fit TRBD1. In DNA form, the CDR3 reads TGTGCCAGCAGTCTGGGGACAGGGAAGTACAATGAGCAGTTCTTC. Translation gives CASSLGTGKYNEQFF.